Each of the 5 T cell receptor beta chains below was sequenced from the same sample in a study of CDR3 diversity in severe acne. In TCRdb, the PCR reads were re-called with MiXCR into one record per CDR3 protein. Among approximately 90,000 distinct CDR3 sequences, about 50% were seen once, and the ten largest hold around 10%. Sequenced material: blood. The receptors come from a male donor in good health, serving as a control.

The chain combines TRBV24-1 with TRBJ2-6, with 7 positions matching TRBD2. Trimming cost V 6 bases and J 4 bases; bases outside gene matches: 5. This CDR3 comprises 15 residues. The germline V gene has CDR1 KGHDR and CDR2 SFDVKD. CDR3 region: CATSWGGTGANVLTF. The CDR3 bases are TGTGCCACCAGTTGGGGGGGTACCGGGGCCAACGTCCTGACTTTC.

The J gene is TRBJ1-3, the V gene TRBV13; 9 bases match TRBD1. This CDR3 region has 14 residues. The germline V gene has CDR1 PRHDT and CDR2 FYEKMQ (reference sequence). J was trimmed by 3 bases and V by 9 bases; bases with no gene match: 6. CDR3 nucleotide sequence: TGTGCCAGGAAAACAGGGGGCTTTGGAAACACCATATATTTT. Encoded protein: CARKTGGFGNTIYF.

The chain is built from TRBV24-1 and TRBJ1-2; 7 bases are shared with TRBD1. Germline CDR1 is KGHDR and CDR2 is SFDVKD. Trimming cost V 9 bases and J 4 bases; bases outside gene matches: 10. CDR3 length equals 14 residues. The CDR3 sequence: CATPRGQGGYGYTF. In nucleotides, the CDR3 is TGTGCCACCCCCCGTGGTCAGGGGGGCTATGGCTACACCTTC.

Concerning this clonotype itself: One base away lies a much larger clone, so this may be a sequencing read error. In DNA, the CDR3 is TGTGCCCGCGCCGGGGGGGGGGACCCCTACAATGAGCAGTTCTTC. Residues: CARAGGGDPYNEQFF. The genes are TRBV9 and TRBJ2-1; the match to TRBD2 covers 8 bases. The CDR3 is made up of 15 amino acids. The J segment lost 2 bases and the V segment lost 10 bases, leaving 11 bases of the junction unmatched. CDR1 and CDR2 from the germline V gene are SGDLS and YYNGEE.

The rearrangement joins TRBV6-4 to TRBJ2-1; 13 positions match TRBD2. Trimming removed 4 bases from V and 12 bases from J; junction bases left unmatched: 9. The CDR3 loop spans 15 amino acids. Germline V gene lookup returns CDR1 MRHNA and CDR2 SNTAGT. The CDR3 coding sequence is TGTGCCAGCAGTGGTGGGACTAGCGGGGACGATGGGCAGTTCTTC. Translation gives CASSGGTSGDDGQFF.